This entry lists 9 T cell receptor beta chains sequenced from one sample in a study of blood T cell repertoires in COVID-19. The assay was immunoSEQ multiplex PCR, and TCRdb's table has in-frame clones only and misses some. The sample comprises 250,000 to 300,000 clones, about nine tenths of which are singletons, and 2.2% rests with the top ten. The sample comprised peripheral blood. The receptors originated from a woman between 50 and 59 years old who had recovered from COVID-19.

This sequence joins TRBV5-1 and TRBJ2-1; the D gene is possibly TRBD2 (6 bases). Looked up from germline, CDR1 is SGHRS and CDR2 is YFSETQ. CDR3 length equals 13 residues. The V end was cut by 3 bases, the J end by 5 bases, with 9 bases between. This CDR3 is CASSSGLHNEQFF. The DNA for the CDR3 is TGCGCCAGCAGCTCGGGACTCCACAATGAGCAGTTCTTC.

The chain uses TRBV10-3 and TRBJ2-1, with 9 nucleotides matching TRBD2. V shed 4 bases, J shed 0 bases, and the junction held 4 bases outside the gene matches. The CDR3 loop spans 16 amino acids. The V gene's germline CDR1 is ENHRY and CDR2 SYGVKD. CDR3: CAISGSGGFSYNEQFF. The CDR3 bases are TGTGCCATCAGTGGTAGCGGGGGCTTCTCCTACAATGAGCAGTTCTTC.

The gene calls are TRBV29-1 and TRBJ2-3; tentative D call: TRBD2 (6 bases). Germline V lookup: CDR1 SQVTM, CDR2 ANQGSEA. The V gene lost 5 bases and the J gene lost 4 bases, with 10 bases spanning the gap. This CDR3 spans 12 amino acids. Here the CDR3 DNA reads TGCAGCGTTCGACTAGTTTCAGATACGCAGTATTTT. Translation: CSVRLVSDTQYF.

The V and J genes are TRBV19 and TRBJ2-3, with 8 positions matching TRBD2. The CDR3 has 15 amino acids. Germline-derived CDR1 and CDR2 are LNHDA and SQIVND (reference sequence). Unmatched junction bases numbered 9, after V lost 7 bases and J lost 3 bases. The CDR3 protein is CASIPSGLGTDTQYF. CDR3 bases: TGTGCCAGTATCCCCTCGGGACTAGGAACAGATACGCAGTATTTT. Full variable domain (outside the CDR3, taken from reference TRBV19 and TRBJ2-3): DGGITQSPKYLFRKEGQNVTLSCEQNLNHDAMYWYRQDPGQGLRLIYYSQIVNDFQKGDIAEGYSVSREKKESFPLTVTSAQKNPTAFYLCASIPSGLGTDTQYFGPGTRLTVL.

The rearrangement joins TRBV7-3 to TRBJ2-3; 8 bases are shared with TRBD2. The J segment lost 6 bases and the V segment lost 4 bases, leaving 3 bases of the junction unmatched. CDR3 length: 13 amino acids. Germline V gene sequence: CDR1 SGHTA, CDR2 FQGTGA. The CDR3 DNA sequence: TGTGCCAGCAGCTCGGGGGGGGCCGATACGCAGTATTTT. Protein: CASSSGGADTQYF.

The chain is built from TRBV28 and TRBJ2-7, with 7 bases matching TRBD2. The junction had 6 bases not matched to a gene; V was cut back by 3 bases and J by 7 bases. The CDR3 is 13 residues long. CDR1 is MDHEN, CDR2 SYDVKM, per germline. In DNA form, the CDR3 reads TGTGCCAGCAGTTTTCGGGGAGCGGGGGAGCAGTACTTC. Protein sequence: CASSFRGAGEQYF.

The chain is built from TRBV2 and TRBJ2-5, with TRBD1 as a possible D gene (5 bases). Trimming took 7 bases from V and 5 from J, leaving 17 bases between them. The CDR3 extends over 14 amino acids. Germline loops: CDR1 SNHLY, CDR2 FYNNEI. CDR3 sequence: CASIPQWKGETQYF. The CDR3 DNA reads TGTGCCAGCATTCCTCAGTGGAAGGGGGAGACCCAGTACTTC.

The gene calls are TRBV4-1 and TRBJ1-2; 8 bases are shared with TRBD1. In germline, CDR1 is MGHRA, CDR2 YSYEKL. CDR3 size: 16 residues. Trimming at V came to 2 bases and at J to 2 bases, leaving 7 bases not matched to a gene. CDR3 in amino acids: CASSQRETGGNYGYTF. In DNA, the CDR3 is TGCGCCAGCAGCCAAAGAGAAACAGGGGGGAACTATGGCTACACCTTC.

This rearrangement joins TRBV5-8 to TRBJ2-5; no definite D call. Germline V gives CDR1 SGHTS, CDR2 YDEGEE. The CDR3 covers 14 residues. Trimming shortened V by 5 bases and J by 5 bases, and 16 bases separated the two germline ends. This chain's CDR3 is CASSFLSTRETQYF. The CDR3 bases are TGTGCCAGCAGTTTTCTCTCCACGAGGGAGACCCAGTACTTC.